This T cell receptor (beta chain) was recorded in a study of technical replicates of blood from several donors. Profiling relied on immunoSEQ multiplex PCR, and the TCRdb table lists in-frame clones only, not all of them. The sample lists 65,000 to 90,000 clones; about 90% were seen once. This CDR3 is 16 amino acids long. Germline loops: CDR1 SSHAT, CDR2 FNYEAQ (reference sequence). Worth noting for this clone: One junction end does not reproduce the germline sequence, and a read error may be involved.

The chain employs TRBV7-7 and TRBJ2-2; a possible D gene is TRBD2 (6 bases). Material: T cells isolated from PBMCs. This clonotype was sampled from a human donor in good health. This chain's CDR3 is CASSLAGGKNTGELFF. The CDR3 DNA reads as TGTGCTAGCAGCTTAGCTGGAGGGAAAAACACCGGGGAGCTGTTTTTT.